This is a list of T cell receptor beta chains from one sample in a study of response to subunit inactivated influenza vaccine. From the RT-PCR reads, TCRdb called clonotypes with MiXCR, one entry per CDR3 protein. The sample shows about 500,000 distinct CDR3 sequences, approximately 13% of them seen only once. The sample in question was PBMCs from blood, obtained roughly 48 days after vaccination. Source of these receptors: a man aged 50-59 years who received an inactivated influenza vaccine. The CDR3 runs from the conserved cysteine through the conserved F or W. A D gene is named only where the DNA matches it firmly. Size is stated for part of the rows, as once, few or many counts, or as a class when the clone is expanded.

D,V,size,J,DNA,CDR3
.,TRBV20-1,few,TRBJ2-2,TGCAGTGCCGTAGGGGGGGGCGCCACCGGGGAGCTGTTTTTT,CSAVGGGATGELFF
TRBD2,TRBV5-1,.,TRBJ2-5,TGCGCCAGCAGCTTGGGACTAGCGGGAGAAGGCGGGACCCAGTACTTC,CASSLGLAGEGGTQYF
TRBD2,TRBV5-1,few,TRBJ2-3,TGCGCCAGCAGCCCGGGGACTAGCGGGAGGGCCATGGATACGCAGTATTTT,CASSPGTSGRAMDTQYF
.,TRBV28,.,TRBJ2-1,TGTGCCAGCAGTCCTATTACTCGGGCGATGGCCTACAATGAGCAGTTCTTC,CASSPITRAMAYNEQFF
.,TRBV27,many,TRBJ1-2,TGTGCCAGCAGTTTAACCGCTAACTATGGCTACACCTTC,CASSLTANYGYTF
TRBD2,TRBV7-2,once,TRBJ2-3,TGTGCCAGCAGCCAAACCGGGACTAGCGGGGGGCAAGATACGCAGTATTTT,CASSQTGTSGGQDTQYF
TRBD1,TRBV5-6,few,TRBJ1-2,TGTGCCAGCAGCTTTCTGACAGGGACTGGTTATGGCTACACCTTC,CASSFLTGTGYGYTF
.,TRBV12-3/TRBV12-4,many,TRBJ2-7,TGTGCCAGCAGTCCTTCCTACGAGCAGTACTTC,CASSPSYEQYF
.,TRBV10-3,few,TRBJ2-7,TGTGCCATCAGTGAGTCGGTCGGCCTCGAGCAGTACTTC,CAISESVGLEQYF
TRBD2,TRBV20-1,few,TRBJ2-7,TGCAGTGCCCGAGGCCGACTAGCGGGGGGCAGGGAGCAGTACTTC,CSARGRLAGGREQYF
.,TRBV5-1,many,TRBJ1-6,TGCGCCAGACCCACCCCGGCGGGACCGAATTCACCCCTCCACTTT,CARPTPAGPNSPLHF
.,TRBV20-1,few,TRBJ1-5,TGCAGTGCTAGTACTGGGATTAGCAATCAGCCCCAGCATTTT,CSASTGISNQPQHF
TRBD2,TRBV5-1,.,TRBJ2-5,TGCGCCAGCAGCGTTAGCCGGGGGGGAGAAGAGACCCAGTACTTC,CASSVSRGGEETQYF
TRBD2,TRBV5-1,many,TRBJ2-7,TGCGCCAGCAGCTTGGCCCTTGCTAGCGGGGGGCGAGCTTTCTACGAGCAGTACTTC,CASSLALASGGRAFYEQYF
.,TRBV12-3/TRBV12-4,many,TRBJ2-7,TGTGCCAGCAGTTTGGCCAGGGCCTACGAGCAGTACTTC,CASSLARAYEQYF
.,TRBV6-5,few,TRBJ2-2,TGTGCCAGCAGTTCCCCGGGAAAGAACACCGGGGAGCTGTTTTTT,CASSSPGKNTGELFF
.,TRBV6-2/TRBV6-3,.,TRBJ2-4,TGTGCCAGCAGTTTGAGGGACGGAGGGAGAAACATTCAGTACTTC,CASSLRDGGRNIQYF
.,TRBV7-9,many,TRBJ1-2,TGTGCCAGCAGCCCCCAAGCTAACTATGGCTACACCTTC,CASSPQANYGYTF
.,TRBV6-5,.,TRBJ1-2,TGTGCCAGCAGTACCCGACAGAACTATGGCTACACCTTC,CASSTRQNYGYTF
.,TRBV11-2,many,TRBJ2-5,TGTGCCAGCAGCTCCCGGCCAGCGTTAGAAGAGACCCAGTACTTC,CASSSRPALEETQYF
.,TRBV4-2,many,TRBJ1-6,TGTGCCAGCAGCCAAGAGGATAGTTATAATTCACCCCTCCACTTT,CASSQEDSYNSPLHF
.,TRBV7-9,many,TRBJ2-7,TGTGCCAGCAGCTTAGAGGCCTACGAGCAGTACTTC,CASSLEAYEQYF
.,TRBV5-1,.,TRBJ1-1,TGCGCCAGCAGCTTGGTCGTAGCCGGGAACACTGAAGCTTTCTTT,CASSLVVAGNTEAFF
.,TRBV19,.,TRBJ2-3,TGTGCCAGTAGTATCTCCCCCACAGGGATGGATACGCAGTATTTT,CASSISPTGMDTQYF
TRBD1,TRBV6-1,.,TRBJ2-7,TGTGCCAGCAGAGGATGGACAGGGCACTCCTACGAGCAGTACTTC,CASRGWTGHSYEQYF
.,TRBV5-1,.,TRBJ1-2,TGCGCCAGCAGGCAACAAGATGGCTACACCTTC,CASRQQDGYTF
.,TRBV7-9,.,TRBJ2-4,TGTGCCAGCAGCTCCCCGGACAGAGCCAAAAACATTCAGTACTTC,CASSSPDRAKNIQYF
.,TRBV29-1,many,TRBJ2-5,TGCAGCGTTGAAGACACCCGAGGGACCCAGTACTTC,CSVEDTRGTQYF
TRBD2,TRBV6-2/TRBV6-3,.,TRBJ2-1,TGTGCCAGCAGTACGACTAGCGGGAGGTATTATGAGCAGTTCTTC,CASSTTSGRYYEQFF
TRBD2,TRBV7-2,.,TRBJ2-3,TGTGCCAGCAGCTTACCCACCTTGCGGGAGGGCCCGGATACGCAGTATTTT,CASSLPTLREGPDTQYF
TRBD1,TRBV10-3,few,TRBJ2-2,TGTGCCATCACGGACAGGGCGGGGGGGGAGCTGTTTTTT,CAITDRAGGELFF
.,TRBV12-3/TRBV12-4,many,TRBJ2-7,TGTGCCAGCAGTTCCGGGGCTGGCTACGAGCAGTACTTC,CASSSGAGYEQYF
TRBD1,TRBV12-3/TRBV12-4,few,TRBJ1-2,TGTGCCAGCAGCCCTGAGACAGGGAACTATGGCTACACCTTC,CASSPETGNYGYTF
TRBD2,TRBV5-1,few,TRBJ2-7,TGCGCCAGCAGCTGGACTTGGACTAGCGGGGTCTACGAGCAGTACTTC,CASSWTWTSGVYEQYF
.,TRBV7-9,few,TRBJ2-7,TGTGCCAGCAGCTTAGCGTCGTACTACGAGCAGTACTTC,CASSLASYYEQYF
.,TRBV6-2/TRBV6-3,.,TRBJ2-1,TGTGCCAGCAGTTTCAACATTCCAGGGTCTAATGAGCAGTTCTTC,CASSFNIPGSNEQFF
.,TRBV28,few,TRBJ2-7,TGTGCCAGCAGTTTTCCCTCCCTACGGGATCGGACCTACGAGCAGTACTTC,CASSFPSLRDRTYEQYF
TRBD2,TRBV4-3,.,TRBJ2-5,TGCGCCAGCAGCCCACCAAGGACGGGGGGGCTGGAGACCCAGTACTTC,CASSPPRTGGLETQYF
TRBD2,TRBV10-3,.,TRBJ2-1,TGTGCCATCAGCCCAGGACTAGCCCCCTACAATGAGCAGTTCTTC,CAISPGLAPYNEQFF
.,TRBV19,few,TRBJ1-2,TGTGCCAGTAGTCCCCGACTGAGACGGTCAGGTGGCTACACCTTC,CASSPRLRRSGGYTF
.,TRBV20-1,.,TRBJ2-3,TGCAGTGCTAGAGATTACCTAGCGAGGACAGATACGCAGTATTTT,CSARDYLARTDTQYF
TRBD2,TRBV11-2,once,TRBJ2-1,TGTGCCAGCAGCTATTACCTAGCGGGGGGGCAGGAAACTGAGCAGTTCTTC,CASSYYLAGGQETEQFF